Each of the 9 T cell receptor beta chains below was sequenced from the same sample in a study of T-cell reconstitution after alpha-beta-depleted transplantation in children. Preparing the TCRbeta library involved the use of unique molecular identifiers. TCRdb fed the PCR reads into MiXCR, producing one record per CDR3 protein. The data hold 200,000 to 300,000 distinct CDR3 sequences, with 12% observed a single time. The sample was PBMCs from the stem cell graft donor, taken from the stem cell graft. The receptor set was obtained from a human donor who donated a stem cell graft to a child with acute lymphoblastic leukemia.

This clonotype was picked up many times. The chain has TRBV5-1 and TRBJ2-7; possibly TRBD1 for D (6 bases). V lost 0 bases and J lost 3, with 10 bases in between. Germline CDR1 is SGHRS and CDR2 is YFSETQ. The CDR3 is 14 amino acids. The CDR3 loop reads CASSLVQGLYEQYF. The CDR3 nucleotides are TGCGCCAGCAGCTTGGTCCAGGGGCTCTACGAGCAGTACTTC.

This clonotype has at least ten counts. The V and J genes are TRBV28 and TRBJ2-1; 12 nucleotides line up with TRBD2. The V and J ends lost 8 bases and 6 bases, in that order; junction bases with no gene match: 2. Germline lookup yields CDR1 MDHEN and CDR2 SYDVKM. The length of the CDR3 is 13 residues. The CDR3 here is CASLAGGPNEQFF. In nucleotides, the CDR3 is TGTGCCAGCCTAGCGGGGGGGCCCAATGAGCAGTTCTTC.

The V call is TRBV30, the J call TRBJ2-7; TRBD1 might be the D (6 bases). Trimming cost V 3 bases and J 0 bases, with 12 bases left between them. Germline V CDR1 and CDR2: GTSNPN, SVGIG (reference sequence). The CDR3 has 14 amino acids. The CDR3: CAWSTGTTSYEQYF. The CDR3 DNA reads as TGTGCCTGGAGCACCGGGACAACCTCCTACGAGCAGTACTTC.

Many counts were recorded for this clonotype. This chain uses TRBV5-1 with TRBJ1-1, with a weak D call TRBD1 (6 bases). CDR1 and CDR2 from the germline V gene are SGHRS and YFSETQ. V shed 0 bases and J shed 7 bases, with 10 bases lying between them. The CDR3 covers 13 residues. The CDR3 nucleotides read TGCGCCAGCAGCTTGGTCGGACAGAGTGAAGCTTTCTTT. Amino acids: CASSLVGQSEAFF.

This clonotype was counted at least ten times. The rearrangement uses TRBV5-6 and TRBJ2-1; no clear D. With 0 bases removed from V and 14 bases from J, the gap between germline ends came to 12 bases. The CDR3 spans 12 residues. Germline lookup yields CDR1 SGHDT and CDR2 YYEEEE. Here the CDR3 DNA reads TGTGCCAGCAGCTTGGCTCGATCGAAGGAGTTCTTC. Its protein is CASSLARSKEFF.

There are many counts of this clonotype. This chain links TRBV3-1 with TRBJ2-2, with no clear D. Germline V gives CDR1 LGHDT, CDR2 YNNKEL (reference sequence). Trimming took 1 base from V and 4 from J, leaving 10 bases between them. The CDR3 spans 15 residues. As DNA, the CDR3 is TGTGCCAGCAGCCAAGCCCCCTTAAGCACCGGGGAGCTGTTTTTT. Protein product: CASSQAPLSTGELFF.

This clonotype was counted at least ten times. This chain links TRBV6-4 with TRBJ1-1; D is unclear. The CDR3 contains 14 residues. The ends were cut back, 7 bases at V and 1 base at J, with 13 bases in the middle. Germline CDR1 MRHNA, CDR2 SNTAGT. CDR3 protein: CASTPSPGNTEAFF. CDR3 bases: TGTGCCAGCACCCCATCTCCGGGGAACACTGAAGCTTTCTTT.

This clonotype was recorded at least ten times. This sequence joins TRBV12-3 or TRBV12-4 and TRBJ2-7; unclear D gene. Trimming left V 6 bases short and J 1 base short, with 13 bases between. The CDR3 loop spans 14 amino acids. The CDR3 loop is CASRSLESSYEQYF. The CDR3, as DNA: TGTGCCAGCAGGTCCCTAGAGTCATCCTACGAGCAGTACTTC.

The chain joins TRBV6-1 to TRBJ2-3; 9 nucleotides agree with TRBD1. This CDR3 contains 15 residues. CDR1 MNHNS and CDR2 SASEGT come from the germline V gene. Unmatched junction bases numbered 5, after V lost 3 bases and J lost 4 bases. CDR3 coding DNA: TGTGCCAGCAGTGATGCCGGGACAGGGCCAGATACGCAGTATTTT. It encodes CASSDAGTGPDTQYF.